Listed below are T cell receptor beta chains from one sample, sequenced in a study of cytomegalovirus exposure and HLA in healthy donors. Some clones are missing from TCRdb's copy, which holds only in-frame ones; the method was immunoSEQ multiplex PCR. Among about 280,000 clones, 70% to 90% were seen once, and the ten largest hold roughly 2.3%. Sequenced material: PBMCs. The receptors here all came from a woman aged 18 to 35 in good health and CMV-seronegative. The CDR3 runs from the conserved cysteine through the conserved F or W. Fields, in order: V gene, CDR3 protein.

v_gene: TRBV19
CDR3aa: CASRAVHAYSNQPQHF

v_gene: TRBV19
CDR3aa: CASKGSGTVREAFF

v_gene: TRBV4-1
CDR3aa: CASSAKMKGGDGNQPQHF

v_gene: TRBV6-5
CDR3aa: CASSYYPVPRETQYF

v_gene: TRBV6-1
CDR3aa: CASSRSYPSDEQFF

v_gene: TRBV11-2
CDR3aa: CASSPIQTGGFYGYTF

v_gene: TRBV27
CDR3aa: CASSILAGGPYEQFF

v_gene: TRBV9
CDR3aa: CASSVVKNTEAFF

v_gene: TRBV2
CDR3aa: CASSDRAVTGELFF

v_gene: TRBV29-1
CDR3aa: CSVAGGARNIQYF

v_gene: TRBV18
CDR3aa: CASSPQRKGQSYNSPLHF

v_gene: TRBV15
CDR3aa: CATSRRQSGGEQFF

v_gene: TRBV9
CDR3aa: CVSSPRSPSSEAFF

v_gene: TRBV6-1
CDR3aa: CASSSREAGGHGYTF

v_gene: TRBV9
CDR3aa: CASSGTGGLSEKLFF

v_gene: TRBV25-1
CDR3aa: CASRRGRGYEQYF

v_gene: TRBV5-4
CDR3aa: CASSARGMQYF

v_gene: TRBV9
CDR3aa: CASSPSDRVIGYTF

v_gene: TRBV5-1
CDR3aa: CASSLGGATNEKLFF

v_gene: TRBV9
CDR3aa: CASSVAGGNNEQFF

v_gene: TRBV29-1
CDR3aa: CSVLSTSANTGELFF

v_gene: TRBV15
CDR3aa: CATSPLPGTSKDTQYF

v_gene: TRBV19
CDR3aa: CASSILQGQGTEAFF

v_gene: TRBV5-4
CDR3aa: CASSGNRGRKGDYGYTF

v_gene: TRBV6-6
CDR3aa: CASSYLTSWYEQYF

v_gene: TRBV7-8
CDR3aa: CASSLGRVLDSNQPQHF

v_gene: TRBV4-1
CDR3aa: CASSQAPFAGGLKEQYF

v_gene: TRBV27
CDR3aa: CASSLRVSKETQYF

v_gene: TRBV28
CDR3aa: CASSSGQNFNEKLFF

v_gene: TRBV5-1
CDR3aa: CASSDLGDYGYTF

v_gene: TRBV20-1
CDR3aa: CSAIPDGYTF

v_gene: TRBV30
CDR3aa: CAWARTQSIEAFF

v_gene: TRBV7-9
CDR3aa: CASSLTGTGNNQPQHF

v_gene: TRBV5-1
CDR3aa: CASSYGQAYYGYTF

v_gene: TRBV15
CDR3aa: CATTLSTGLGSEQYF

v_gene: TRBV7-8
CDR3aa: CASSPSVSSGNTIYF

v_gene: TRBV5-1
CDR3aa: CASSLTRTSGEQFF

v_gene: TRBV7-8
CDR3aa: CASSVSQRNTEAFF

v_gene: TRBV5-1
CDR3aa: CASSSSDRGASYGYTF

v_gene: TRBV2
CDR3aa: CASTHPGQGYGYTF

v_gene: TRBV27
CDR3aa: CASSTTTGKRSPLHF

v_gene: TRBV9
CDR3aa: CASSVPIRGVSTDTQYF

v_gene: TRBV5-5
CDR3aa: CASSLTGIGNTIYF

v_gene: TRBV27
CDR3aa: CASSLRQGAMQAPAFF

v_gene: TRBV30
CDR3aa: CAWSVARSNYGYTF

v_gene: TRBV15
CDR3aa: CATSRDRGPTDTQYF

v_gene: TRBV5-6
CDR3aa: CASSLRGVGETQYF

v_gene: TRBV6-5
CDR3aa: CASSTLETGELFF

v_gene: TRBV18
CDR3aa: CASSPRPTGSSGNTIYF

v_gene: TRBV18
CDR3aa: CASSPTKGDSGSGNTIYF

v_gene: TRBV6-5
CDR3aa: CASSVPTGTYEQYF

v_gene: TRBV7-8
CDR3aa: CASSLNSWDRGLPNTGELFF

v_gene: TRBV9
CDR3aa: CASSAGFSLHF

v_gene: TRBV29-1
CDR3aa: CSVGGQGFYGYTF

v_gene: TRBV5-4
CDR3aa: CASSPGLAGGTAGELFF

v_gene: TRBV10-3
CDR3aa: CAISPGQTNYGYTF

v_gene: TRBV27
CDR3aa: CASSWGQGTDTQYF

v_gene: TRBV30
CDR3aa: CACGGDAYNEQFF

v_gene: TRBV29-1
CDR3aa: CSVEYGFRETQYF

v_gene: TRBV2
CDR3aa: CASSGRQGGNTEAFF